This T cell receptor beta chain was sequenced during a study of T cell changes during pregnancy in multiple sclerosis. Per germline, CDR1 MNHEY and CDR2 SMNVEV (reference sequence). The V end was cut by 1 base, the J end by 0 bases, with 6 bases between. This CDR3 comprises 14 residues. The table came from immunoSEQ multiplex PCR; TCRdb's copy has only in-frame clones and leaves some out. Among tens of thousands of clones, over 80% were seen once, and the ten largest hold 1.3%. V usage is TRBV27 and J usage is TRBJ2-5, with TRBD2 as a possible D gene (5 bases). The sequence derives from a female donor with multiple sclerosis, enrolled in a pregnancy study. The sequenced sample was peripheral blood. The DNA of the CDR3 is TGTGCCAGCAGTTTATTGCGGGACCAAGAGACCCAGTACTTC. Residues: CASSLLRDQETQYF.